One and the same sample provided the 21 T cell receptor beta chains below, sequenced in a study of blood T cell repertoires in COVID-19. Using immunoSEQ multiplex PCR, the repertoire was profiled, and TCRdb retains in-frame clones only, with some absent. The table shows roughly 250,000 clones, with about 88% occurring only once. What was sequenced was peripheral blood. The receptors derive from a man aged 40-49 years with acute or convalescent COVID-19.

The rearrangement links TRBV25-1 to TRBJ2-1, with D possibly TRBD2 on 5 matching bases. The CDR3 covers 10 residues. The germline gives CDR1 MGHDK, CDR2 SYGVNS. Trimming took off 9 bases at V and 8 bases at J, with 8 bases between the two ends. DNA of the CDR3: TGTGCCAGTGAGGGATATGAGCAGTTCTTC. Residues: CASEGYEQFF.

The gene calls are TRBV6-5 and TRBJ1-1, with TRBD1 matching 7 bases. Germline V CDR1 and CDR2: MNHEY, SVGAGI. This CDR3 comprises 13 residues. With V trimmed by 6 bases and J by 6 bases, 7 bases remained unmatched. In DNA form, the CDR3 reads TGTGCCAGCAGGTACACAGGGGCCCCTGAAGCTTTCTTT. This encodes CASRYTGAPEAFF.

The chain is built from TRBV6-2 or TRBV6-3 and TRBJ1-6; no clear D gene. The CDR3 extends over 14 amino acids. In germline, CDR1 is MNHEY, CDR2 SVGEGT. The ends were cut back, 6 bases at V and 10 bases at J, with 16 bases in the middle. CDR3 nucleotides: TGTGCCAGCAGCTCCGGGAGTCTCGGCTCACCCCTCCACTTT. Its translation is CASSSGSLGSPLHF.

CDR3 in amino acids: CASSEEPDSGGAFF. The CDR3 nucleotides read TGTGCCAGCAGTGAAGAACCTGACTCGGGAGGAGCTTTCTTT. The rearrangement links TRBV2 to TRBJ1-1; no reliable D call. The germline CDR1 and CDR2 sequences are SNHLY and FYNNEI. CDR3 length: 14 amino acids. The germline V and J ends were trimmed by 1 base and 10 bases, with 16 bases remaining between them.

The gene calls are TRBV11-3 and TRBJ1-6, with D maybe TRBD1 (5 bases). This CDR3 contains 14 residues. V gave up 1 base and J gave up 6 bases, with 7 bases separating them. The germline V gene has CDR1 SGHNT and CDR2 YENEEA. The CDR3 DNA reads as TGTGCCAGCAGCTTAGGACAGACTAATTCACCCCTCCACTTT. The encoded protein is CASSLGQTNSPLHF. The variable domain in full, with the rest retrieved from reference TRBV11-3 and TRBJ1-6, is EAGVVQSPRYKIIEKKQPVAFWCNPISGHNTLYWYLQNLGQGPELLIRYENEEAVDDSQLPKDRFSAERLKGVDSTLKIQPAELGDSAVYLCASSLGQTNSPLHFGNGTRLTVT.

The chain links TRBV19 to TRBJ2-3; D is possibly TRBD1 (5 bases). This CDR3 region has 15 residues. Trimming removed 7 bases from V and 3 bases from J, with 17 bases in between. The germline V gene encodes CDR1 LNHDA and CDR2 SQIVND (reference sequence). Here the CDR3 DNA reads TGTGCCAGTACCTTAGGAAGGGGCGGAACAGATACGCAGTATTTT. This codes for CASTLGRGGTDTQYF.

V is TRBV20-1 and J is TRBJ1-1; D is ambiguous. This CDR3 contains 11 residues. The germline gives CDR1 DFQATT, CDR2 SNEGSKA (reference sequence). V was shortened by 6 bases and J by 4 bases, with 9 bases between the two germline ends. The CDR3 DNA reads TGCAGTGCCGTAGAGGGCACTGAAGCTTTCTTT. Translating gives CSAVEGTEAFF.

This chain uses TRBV11-2 with TRBJ1-4; no firm D call. The length of the CDR3 is 16 residues. Per the germline V gene, CDR1 is SGHAT and CDR2 is FQNNGV. V was clipped by 3 bases and J by 8 bases, with 19 bases between them. CDR3 DNA: TGTGCCAGCAGCTTGAGTAGCCGGACTCAAGGGGAAAAACTGTTTTTT. Translated: CASSLSSRTQGEKLFF.

This chain links TRBV7-9 with TRBJ1-2, with 7 bases aligning to TRBD1. V was clipped by 2 bases and J by 0 bases; unmatched bases: 3. Germline CDR1 is SEHNR and CDR2 is FQNEAQ (reference sequence). CDR3 length: 15 amino acids. The CDR3 reads CASSLWDRANYGYTF. The CDR3 coding sequence is TGTGCCAGCAGCTTATGGGACAGAGCTAACTATGGCTACACCTTC.

The rearrangement links TRBV7-2 to TRBJ1-1; 9 nucleotides match TRBD1. Germline V gene lookup returns CDR1 SGHTA and CDR2 FQGNSA. This CDR3 contains 13 residues. V gave up 6 bases and J gave up 4 bases; unmatched junction bases: 3. The chain's CDR3 is CASSWDRATEAFF. CDR3 DNA: TGTGCCAGCAGTTGGGACAGGGCCACTGAAGCTTTCTTT.

The sample holds a few counts of this clone. V usage is TRBV7-9 and J usage is TRBJ2-5, with D possibly matching TRBD2 (5 bases). The V gene lost 5 bases and the J gene lost 1 base, with 8 bases spanning the gap. The CDR3 contains 13 residues. Germline V lookup: CDR1 SEHNR, CDR2 FQNEAQ (reference sequence). CDR3 bases: TGTGCCAGCAGCCCGGACTTCCAAGAGACCCAGTACTTC. Protein sequence: CASSPDFQETQYF.

The V gene is TRBV15, the J gene TRBJ2-5; tentative D call: TRBD1 (5 bases). The germline gives CDR1 LNHNV, CDR2 YYDKDF (reference sequence). V was cut by 0 bases and J by 0 bases, with 17 bases left in between. CDR3 length: 18 amino acids. The CDR3 loop is CATSRDPPRQTYQETQYF. CDR3 bases: TGTGCCACCAGCAGAGACCCCCCTCGACAGACGTACCAAGAGACCCAGTACTTC.

This clone has more than one count but fewer than ten. The rearrangement uses TRBV5-1 and TRBJ2-2; 8 bases fit TRBD1. J was trimmed by 6 bases and V by 0 bases; bases with no gene match: 1. The CDR3 length is 14 residues. Germline V gives CDR1 SGHRS, CDR2 YFSETQ. CDR3 sequence (DNA): TGCGCCAGCAGCTTGGGGGACAGGTCCGGGGAGCTGTTTTTT. It specifies CASSLGDRSGELFF.

The sample holds a few counts of this clone. The V and J genes are TRBV20-1 and TRBJ1-2; D unresolved. Germline lookup yields CDR1 DFQATT and CDR2 SNEGSKA (reference sequence). The CDR3 loop spans 10 amino acids. Between the trimmed V and J ends, which lost 2 bases and 14 bases, there was a span of 12 bases. The CDR3 is CSARWSRETF. Here the CDR3 DNA reads TGCAGTGCTAGATGGTCCCGGGAAACCTTC.

CDR3 residues: CASKWDRNSPLHF. CDR3 sequence (DNA): TGTGCCAGCAAGTGGGACAGAAATTCACCCCTCCACTTT. V and J are TRBV2 and TRBJ1-6; 7 nucleotides line up with TRBD1. Trimming took 7 bases from V and 7 from J; bases not matched to a gene: 4. Germline CDR1 SNHLY, CDR2 FYNNEI. This CDR3 has 13 amino acids.

V is TRBV24-1 and J is TRBJ1-1; D is possibly TRBD1 (6 bases). Trimming took 6 bases from V and 1 from J, leaving 11 bases between them. The CDR3 is 14 residues long. Germline values: CDR1 KGHDR, CDR2 SFDVKD. The CDR3 bases are TGTGCCACCAGTTCGACAGGCAGGAACACTGAAGCTTTCTTT. Its translation: CATSSTGRNTEAFF.

This clone was counted only a few times. The CDR3 here is CASSRTGQLIRGGELFF. In DNA form, the CDR3 reads TGTGCCAGCAGTCGGACAGGGCAGCTTATCAGAGGGGGGGAGCTGTTTTTT. The gene calls are TRBV27 and TRBJ2-2; 8 nucleotides line up with TRBD1. V trimming: 5 bases; J trimming: 8 bases; junction bases outside the gene matches: 16. From germline, CDR1 is MNHEY and CDR2 SMNVEV (reference sequence). This CDR3 has 17 residues.

V gene TRBV7-9 combines with J gene TRBJ1-4; 9 bases are shared with TRBD1. With V trimmed by 5 bases and J by 7 bases, 8 bases remained unmatched. The germline V gene has CDR1 SEHNR and CDR2 FQNEAQ (reference sequence). CDR3 length equals 15 residues. CDR3 DNA: TGTGCCAGCAGCCCACGACAGGGGGAGGGTGAAAAACTGTTTTTT. Translated: CASSPRQGEGEKLFF.

The chain uses TRBV3-1 (or the pseudogene TRBV3-2) and TRBJ2-7; tentative D call: TRBD1 (6 bases). CDR1 and CDR2 from the germline V gene are LGHDT and YNNKEL (reference sequence). V was trimmed by 4 bases and J by 5 bases, leaving 15 bases between them. There are 14 residues in the CDR3. CDR3 residues: CASSRYYRVDEQYF. As DNA, the CDR3 is TGTGCCAGCAGCCGTTACTACAGGGTGGACGAGCAGTACTTC.

The rearrangement joins TRBV5-5 to TRBJ2-1, with TRBD1 matching over 7 bases. Germline CDR1 reads SGHKS; CDR2 reads YYEKEE (reference sequence). With 3 bases clipped from V and 8 bases from J, the junction kept 2 bases outside the gene matches. The CDR3 covers 12 residues. The CDR3 here is CASSSQGYEQFF. CDR3 in DNA: TGTGCCAGCAGCTCACAGGGGTATGAGCAGTTCTTC.

This sequence joins TRBV5-1 and TRBJ2-2, with D possibly being TRBD2 (5 bases). The germline V and J ends were trimmed by 2 bases and 0 bases, with 11 bases remaining between them. This CDR3 is built from 16 residues. Per germline, CDR1 SGHRS and CDR2 YFSETQ. CDR3 nucleotide sequence: TGCGCCAGCAGCTTAAACGGGGTATCGAACACCGGGGAGCTGTTTTTT. Protein: CASSLNGVSNTGELFF.